These 32 T cell receptor beta chains were all obtained from the same sample, sequenced in a study of blood T cell repertoires in COVID-19. The protocol was immunoSEQ multiplex PCR, while the TCRdb copy is restricted to in-frame clones and leaves out a portion. The sample has 200,000 to 250,000 clones; about 90% are singletons. The specimen sequenced was peripheral blood. The source is a man aged 18 to 30 with active or convalescent COVID-19.

The chain carries TRBV20-1 and TRBJ1-1; possible D gene TRBD1, 6 bases. Trimming pared 3 bases from V and 1 base from J, leaving 9 bases between. There are 13 residues in the CDR3. The germline V gene encodes CDR1 DFQATT and CDR2 SNEGSKA (reference sequence). The CDR3 DNA reads TGCAGTGCTAGTCAGGGGCCGAACACTGAAGCTTTCTTT. This translates into CSASQGPNTEAFF.

This clone turned up a few times. CDR3 sequence: CASSFGLIGRNYGYTF. CDR3 in DNA: TGTGCCAGCAGCTTTGGGCTCATTGGCAGAAACTATGGCTACACCTTC. This chain links TRBV5-6 with TRBJ1-2, with D unresolved. The germline gives CDR1 SGHDT, CDR2 YYEEEE. The CDR3 contains 16 residues. V was pared by 2 bases and J by 2 bases, with 16 bases between.

V gene TRBV6-2 or TRBV6-3 combines with J gene TRBJ2-7; the D is unclear. V was cut by 6 bases and J by 4 bases, with 7 bases left in between. Per the germline V gene, CDR1 is MNHEY and CDR2 is SVGEGT. The CDR3 sequence is 11 residues long. The CDR3 here is CASSPRYEQYF. The CDR3 nucleotides read TGTGCCAGCAGCCCCCGTTACGAGCAGTACTTC.

V and J are TRBV5-1 and TRBJ2-6; TRBD2 matches 7 bases. V was pared by 4 bases and J by 4 bases, with 5 bases of the junction left unmatched. CDR3 length equals 15 residues. Germline values: CDR1 SGHRS, CDR2 YFSETQ. The CDR3 region is CASSPGGSGANVLTF. CDR3 DNA: TGCGCCAGCAGCCCCGGGGGGTCGGGGGCCAACGTCCTGACTTTC.

This clone is a singleton in its sample. The gene calls are TRBV7-9 and TRBJ1-5; D is unresolved. Germline V CDR1 and CDR2: SEHNR, FQNEAQ (reference sequence). Trimming pared 6 bases from V and 0 bases from J, leaving 3 bases between. The CDR3 covers 12 residues. The chain's CDR3 is CASSNSNQPQHF. The CDR3 DNA reads TGTGCCAGCAGTAATAGCAATCAGCCCCAGCATTTT.

The V call is TRBV2, the J call TRBJ2-1, with D possibly TRBD2 on 6 matching bases. CDR1 is SNHLY and CDR2 is FYNNEI in the germline V gene. V lost 1 base and J lost 8, with 18 bases in between. There are 16 residues in the CDR3. This chain's CDR3 is CASSEEAEGWAYEQFF. CDR3 nucleotide sequence: TGTGCCAGCAGTGAAGAGGCGGAGGGGTGGGCGTATGAGCAGTTCTTC.

The rearrangement links TRBV6-6 to TRBJ1-2, with TRBD1 as a possible D gene (6 bases). The V gene's germline CDR1 is MNHNY and CDR2 SVGAGI (reference sequence). V was pared by 0 bases and J by 4 bases, with 6 bases between. The CDR3 consists of 13 residues. The CDR3 sequence is CASSYSGGYGYTF. The CDR3 coding sequence is TGTGCCAGCAGTTACTCAGGGGGCTATGGCTACACCTTC.

The J gene is TRBJ2-7, the V gene TRBV10-3, with 8 bases identical to TRBD2. Germline-derived CDR1 and CDR2 are ENHRY and SYGVKD. The CDR3 loop spans 16 amino acids. V was pared by 0 bases and J by 7 bases, with 11 bases of the junction left unmatched. CDR3 sequence (DNA): TGTGCCATCAGTGAGTCTAATACGGGAGGGCCCTTGGAGCAGTACTTC. Protein product: CAISESNTGGPLEQYF.

The rearrangement uses TRBV5-6 and TRBJ1-2; TRBD1 matches 10 bases. The germline V gene encodes CDR1 SGHDT and CDR2 YYEEEE. There are 14 residues in the CDR3. V lost 4 bases, J lost 5 bases, and 5 bases stayed unmatched. The CDR3 here is CASSVGQGPYGYTF. The CDR3 nucleotides are TGTGCCAGCAGCGTGGGACAGGGGCCATATGGCTACACCTTC.

The chain employs TRBV3-1 (or the pseudogene TRBV3-2) and TRBJ2-1; 9 nucleotides agree with TRBD2. In germline, CDR1 is LGHDT, CDR2 YNNKEL (reference sequence). The CDR3 extends over 17 amino acids. Trimming at V came to 4 bases and at J to 7 bases, leaving 14 bases not matched to a gene. The DNA for the CDR3 is TGTGCCAGCAGCCGAGGTAGCGGGAGCGTAGGTTGGAATGAGCAGTTCTTC. Translation: CASSRGSGSVGWNEQFF.

The chain combines TRBV30 with TRBJ2-6, with 7 positions matching TRBD1. The CDR3 runs 17 residues. V shed 1 base, J shed 2 bases, and the junction held 8 bases outside the gene matches. In germline, CDR1 is GTSNPN, CDR2 SVGIG (reference sequence). CDR3 protein: CAWSGQGKGTGANVLTF. The CDR3 DNA is TGTGCCTGGAGTGGACAGGGAAAGGGAACTGGGGCCAACGTCCTGACTTTC.

The chain recombines TRBV5-8 with TRBJ1-1; possibly TRBD1 for D (6 bases). This CDR3 has 16 amino acids. The V end was cut by 4 bases, the J end by 0 bases, with 16 bases between. The germline gives CDR1 SGHTS, CDR2 YDEGEE. In nucleotides, the CDR3 is TGTGCCAGCAGCCTAGGGACCAGGGGCCTGAACACTGAAGCTTTCTTT. Its protein product is CASSLGTRGLNTEAFF.

This rearrangement joins TRBV19 to TRBJ2-7; 8 nucleotides line up with TRBD1. With 3 bases clipped from V and 2 bases from J, the junction kept 0 bases outside the gene matches. Germline V gene data show CDR1 as LNHDA and CDR2 as SQIVND (reference sequence). The CDR3 is 13 amino acids. The CDR3 coding sequence is TGTGCCAGTAGTATGGACAGGGCCTACGAGCAGTACTTC. Its translation is CASSMDRAYEQYF.

The J gene is TRBJ2-3, the V gene TRBV5-6, with 7 bases lining up with TRBD2. V lost 1 base, J lost 4 bases, and 6 bases stayed unmatched. The CDR3 is 15 amino acids. CDR1 is SGHDT and CDR2 is YYEEEE in the germline V gene. The CDR3 DNA reads as TGTGCCAGCAGCTTGTCGGGAGGAGGGGCAGATACGCAGTATTTT. It encodes CASSLSGGGADTQYF. The full variable domain, its missing parts supplied by reference TRBV5-6 and TRBJ2-3, is DAGVTQSPTHLIKTRGQQVTLRCSPKSGHDTVSWYQQALGQGPQFIFQYYEEEERQRGNFPDRFSGHQFPNYSSELNVNALLLGDSALYLCASSLSGGGADTQYFGPGTRLTVL.

CDR3 DNA sequence: TGTGCCAGCAGCCTTTCGGGGGGAGAATATGGCTACACCTTC. This gives the protein CASSLSGGEYGYTF. This chain uses TRBV28 with TRBJ1-2; maybe TRBD1 (5 bases). Trimming stripped 6 bases from V and 5 bases from J, with 16 bases between. This CDR3 is built from 14 residues. In germline, CDR1 is MDHEN, CDR2 SYDVKM.

The DNA for the CDR3 is TGTGCCAGCAGCCAAGCAGGGAACACTGAAGCTTTCTTT. Its protein is CASSQAGNTEAFF. The rearrangement uses TRBV3-1 (or the pseudogene TRBV3-2) and TRBJ1-1; unclear D gene. The germline V gene encodes CDR1 LGHDT and CDR2 YNNKEL (reference sequence). The CDR3 totals 13 residues. Trimming removed 1 base from V and 1 base from J, with 4 bases in between.

The J gene is TRBJ1-3, the V gene TRBV2, with a possible D match to TRBD1 (6 bases). Germline V gives CDR1 SNHLY, CDR2 FYNNEI. The CDR3 covers 15 residues. V shed 6 bases and J shed 0 bases, with 12 bases lying between them. CDR3 in DNA: TGTGCCAGCAGGGACACAGGGTTCTCTGGAAACACCATATATTTT. Translation: CASRDTGFSGNTIYF.

The gene calls are TRBV29-1 and TRBJ2-7; D possibly corresponds to TRBD2 (7 bases). The CDR3 consists of 12 residues. Germline CDR1 reads SQVTM; CDR2 reads ANQGSEA. The V and J ends lost 7 bases and 5 bases respectively, with 15 bases between them. The CDR3 sequence: CSARGGADEQYF. CDR3 bases: TGCAGCGCCCGTGGGGGGGCTGACGAGCAGTACTTC.

The CDR3 region has the DNA TGTGCCAGCAGTCCACAGGGTCGGAGGAGTACGCAGTATTTT. Translating it yields CASSPQGRRSTQYF. The chain joins TRBV2 to TRBJ2-3; tentatively, D is TRBD1 (6 bases). The V end was cut by 5 bases, the J end by 8 bases, with 17 bases between. The CDR3 has 14 amino acids. Germline CDR1 reads SNHLY; CDR2 reads FYNNEI.

The V call is TRBV6-5, the J call TRBJ1-1; TRBD1 might be the D (6 bases). The length of the CDR3 is 15 residues. The V end lost 5 bases, the J end lost 8 bases, and 21 bases lay between the germline ends. The germline V gene has CDR1 MNHEY and CDR2 SVGAGI. The CDR3 DNA follows: TGTGCCAGCAGTCAGGCCGCCGGGACACCAACCGAAGCTTTCTTT. Its protein product is CASSQAAGTPTEAFF.

The chain uses TRBV30 and TRBJ2-3, with 7 bases identical to TRBD2. CDR1 is GTSNPN, CDR2 SVGIG, per germline (reference sequence). The CDR3 is made up of 13 amino acids. Trimming at V came to 2 bases and at J to 4 bases, leaving 3 bases not matched to a gene. CDR3 sequence (DNA): TGTGCCTGGAGTTACGCGGGAGCAGATACGCAGTATTTT. Protein: CAWSYAGADTQYF.

This sequence joins TRBV28 and TRBJ1-6; 7 bases are shared with TRBD1. Looked up from germline, CDR1 is MDHEN and CDR2 is SYDVKM. J lost 8 bases, V lost 1 base, and 5 bases had no gene match. This CDR3 comprises 15 residues. CDR3: CASSLYGTEDSPLHF. The CDR3 DNA is TGTGCCAGCAGTTTATACGGGACAGAGGATTCACCCCTCCACTTT.

The V call is TRBV28, the J call TRBJ2-1, with D maybe TRBD1 (6 bases). This CDR3 has 16 amino acids. With 4 bases removed from V and 4 bases from J, the gap between germline ends came to 17 bases. Germline CDR1 and CDR2: MDHEN and SYDVKM. CDR3 DNA: TGTGCCAGCAGTTCAACCACAGGGTTAGGGTACAATGAGCAGTTCTTC. Its protein is CASSSTTGLGYNEQFF.

This chain uses TRBV6-5 with TRBJ2-1, with D possibly matching TRBD2 (5 bases). Trimming cost V 3 bases and J 10 bases, with 16 bases left between them. CDR1 MNHEY and CDR2 SVGAGI come from the germline V gene. The CDR3 is made up of 14 amino acids. The CDR3 region has the DNA TGTGCCAGCAGTTATATGGAGCTAGCCCGAGAGCAGTTCTTC. The encoded protein is CASSYMELAREQFF.

The chain is built from TRBV11-3 and TRBJ1-2; 7 nucleotides align to TRBD1. Germline V gene sequence: CDR1 SGHNT, CDR2 YENEEA. This CDR3 region has 13 residues. The J segment lost 4 bases and the V segment lost 5 bases, leaving 4 bases of the junction unmatched. For the CDR3, the DNA is TGTGCCAGCAGCAACAGGGGCGGCTATGGCTACACCTTC. It encodes CASSNRGGYGYTF.

The chain joins TRBV21-1 to TRBJ1-5; TRBD1, as called in the table, went unchecked against the DNA. TRBV21-1 is shown as a pseudogene. CDR3 length equals 14 residues. CDR3 coding DNA: TGTGCCAGCATCACAGGGGGCCTATGGCAGCCCCAGCATTTT. Translating it yields CASITGGLWQPQHF.

The chain employs TRBV2 and TRBJ1-2; D is ambiguous. The CDR3 consists of 13 residues. In germline, CDR1 is SNHLY, CDR2 FYNNEI. The V end lost 7 bases, the J end lost 4 bases, and 13 bases lay between the germline ends. CDR3 DNA sequence: TGTGCCAGCACCGAGGTTGGTAGCTATGGCTACACCTTC. This sequence encodes CASTEVGSYGYTF.

J is TRBJ1-4 and V is TRBV27, with D tentatively TRBD1 (6 bases). Germline V gives CDR1 MNHEY, CDR2 SMNVEV (reference sequence). This CDR3 has 16 residues. V lost 3 bases to trimming and J lost 4 bases, with 15 bases between them. CDR3 sequence: CASSFPTGPSNEKLFF. The CDR3 DNA is TGTGCCAGCAGTTTCCCAACAGGGCCGAGTAATGAAAAACTGTTTTTT.

The genes are TRBV9 and TRBJ1-4; no clear D gene. CDR3 length equals 14 residues. CDR1 is SGDLS, CDR2 YYNGEE, per germline. Deletions cut 0 bases from V and 2 bases from J, with 5 bases between. The CDR3 nucleotides read TGTGCCAGCAGCGTAGACTGGACTAATGAAAAACTGTTTTTT. This translates into CASSVDWTNEKLFF.

The chain has TRBV4-2 and TRBJ1-2; D might be TRBD1 (6 bases). V was cut by 0 bases and J by 3 bases, with 11 bases left in between. Germline CDR1 LGHNA, CDR2 YNFKEQ. This CDR3 has 15 residues. For the CDR3, the DNA is TGTGCCAGCAGCCAAGATCACAGGGATGACTATGGCTACACCTTC. It translates to CASSQDHRDDYGYTF.

This chain's CDR3 is CASSLGGRRTGELFF. Here the CDR3 DNA reads TGTGCCAGCAGCTTAGGGGGGCGAAGGACCGGGGAGCTGTTTTTT. This sequence joins TRBV11-3 and TRBJ2-2; D perhaps matches TRBD1 (6 bases). Germline V gene sequence: CDR1 SGHNT, CDR2 YENEEA. Trimming took 1 base from V and 5 from J, leaving 11 bases between them. The CDR3 is 15 residues long.

This chain connects TRBV6-1 to TRBJ2-1, with TRBD1 as a possible D gene (5 bases). Germline V gene lookup returns CDR1 MNHNS and CDR2 SASEGT. The CDR3 spans 16 residues. V was clipped by 2 bases and J by 3 bases, with 14 bases between them. CDR3 sequence (DNA): TGTGCCAGCAGTGAACTGGGGCAGAGAAGCTACAATGAGCAGTTCTTC. It translates to CASSELGQRSYNEQFF.